The 27 T cell receptor beta chains below come from one sample, sequenced in a study of OX40 agonist ivuxolimab in advanced cancers. Clones were sequenced by immunoSEQ multiplex PCR, and TCRdb holds only the in-frame ones, with some missing. The sample records 50,000 or so clones, around 93% being singletons. Sample: CD4+ or CD8+ T cells sorted from blood, taken in a trial of the OX40 agonist ivuxolimab. These receptors were collected from an adult with an advanced solid tumor such as melanoma, head and neck, liver or kidney cancer.

The V and J genes are TRBV5-5 and TRBJ2-7; no reliable D call. The CDR3 has 11 amino acids. The V end was cut by 5 bases, the J end by 1 base, with 4 bases between. Germline CDR1 reads SGHKS; CDR2 reads YYEKEE (reference sequence). In nucleotides, the CDR3 is TGTGCCAGCAGGGAATCCTACGAGCAGTACTTC. Its protein is CASRESYEQYF.

The chain has TRBV7-7 and TRBJ2-6, with D uncertain. Germline values: CDR1 SSHAT, CDR2 FNYEAQ (reference sequence). CDR3 length: 18 amino acids. V lost 5 bases to trimming and J lost 4 bases, with 21 bases between them. The CDR3 DNA is TGTGCCAGCAGCCTCGCCCCGTACTTGGGCGGAGGGGCCAACGTCCTGACTTTC. This encodes CASSLAPYLGGGANVLTF.

The V call is TRBV11-2, the J call TRBJ2-7; D tentatively fits TRBD1 or TRBD2 (5 bases each). There are 15 residues in the CDR3. The germline CDR1 and CDR2 sequences are SGHAT and FQNNGV. V was clipped by 5 bases and J by 7 bases, with 21 bases between them. CDR3 nucleotides: TGTGCCAGCAGCACAACCTCAGGGTGGGGAGAAGAGCAGTACTTC. Translated: CASSTTSGWGEEQYF.

This rearrangement joins TRBV29-1 to TRBJ2-3; TRBD2 agrees at 8 bases. J gave up 1 base and V 6 bases, and 15 bases lay outside the gene matches. Germline V CDR1 and CDR2: SQVTM, ANQGSEA. This CDR3 contains 17 residues. The CDR3: CSVPQGWGLVGTDTQYF. In DNA form, the CDR3 reads TGCAGCGTACCTCAGGGTTGGGGACTAGTGGGCACAGATACGCAGTATTTT.

The chain carries TRBV6-5 and TRBJ1-2; D is possibly TRBD1 (6 bases). The CDR3 length is 15 residues. Trimming pared 4 bases from V and 6 bases from J, leaving 18 bases between. Germline V gene lookup returns CDR1 MNHEY and CDR2 SVGAGI. The CDR3 sequence: CASSSLALRDNGYTF. The CDR3 DNA follows: TGTGCCAGCAGTTCCCTTGCACTCCGGGACAATGGCTACACCTTC.

The V gene is TRBV28, the J gene TRBJ2-3; no clear D. CDR3 size: 13 residues. Trimming removed 7 bases from V and 4 bases from J, with 12 bases in between. Germline V CDR1 and CDR2: MDHEN, SYDVKM. CDR3 nucleotides: TGTGCCAGCATCTCGGAATTTTCAGATACGCAGTATTTT. Translated: CASISEFSDTQYF.

This clone occurred once. The V call is TRBV28, the J call TRBJ2-7; the D is unclear. Between the trimmed V and J ends, which lost 3 bases and 3 bases, there was a span of 24 bases. The germline V gene has CDR1 MDHEN and CDR2 SYDVKM. The CDR3 is 18 amino acids. The CDR3 nucleotides read TGTGCCAGCAGTTTCCCGGAGCGCAAAGCTCCACTCTTCTACGAGCAGTACTTC. This sequence encodes CASSFPERKAPLFYEQYF.

This sequence joins TRBV6-5 and TRBJ2-7; TRBD1 agrees at 7 bases. CDR1 and CDR2 (germline): MNHEY, SVGAGI. The junction had 11 bases not matched to a gene; V was cut back by 6 bases and J by 6 bases. The CDR3 totals 14 residues. This chain's CDR3 is CASSPTPGQLEQYF. For the CDR3, the DNA is TGTGCCAGCAGCCCTACTCCGGGACAGCTCGAGCAGTACTTC.

The CDR3, as DNA: TGCGCCAGCAGCCGCGTACTAGCGAACCCCCCCCACGAGCAGTACTTC. Protein sequence: CASSRVLANPPHEQYF. The gene calls are TRBV4-3 and TRBJ2-7; 7 nucleotides align to TRBD2. The J segment lost 5 bases and the V segment lost 4 bases, leaving 14 bases of the junction unmatched. The germline V gene encodes CDR1 LGHNA and CDR2 YSLEER. CDR3 length equals 16 residues.

The rearrangement uses TRBV9 and TRBJ2-3; 8 nucleotides agree with TRBD2. V trimming: 7 bases; J trimming: 2 bases; junction bases outside the gene matches: 3. The CDR3 has 13 amino acids. The germline V gene encodes CDR1 SGDLS and CDR2 YYNGEE. Here the CDR3 DNA reads TGTGCCAGCGCGGGAGGAATCACAGATACGCAGTATTTT. Encoded protein: CASAGGITDTQYF.

This chain uses TRBV28 with TRBJ2-3; TRBD2 aligns across 9 bases. Germline CDR1 and CDR2: MDHEN and SYDVKM. J gave up 1 base and V 8 bases, and 4 bases lay outside the gene matches. The CDR3 sequence is 14 residues long. CDR3 protein: CASDPSGGTDTQYF. The DNA of the CDR3 is TGTGCCAGCGATCCTAGCGGGGGCACAGATACGCAGTATTTT.

This chain links TRBV7-6 with TRBJ2-3; 10 nucleotides line up with TRBD2. V dropped 5 bases and J dropped 4; count of bases not matched to a gene: 18. The CDR3 is 19 amino acids. Germline loops: CDR1 SGHVS, CDR2 FNYEAQ. The CDR3 region has the DNA TGTGCCAGCAGCCCGCCCGGGGTTCTAGCGGGAGTCTCTGCAGATACGCAGTATTTT. Its protein is CASSPPGVLAGVSADTQYF.

This clone was counted once. V and J are TRBV6-5 and TRBJ1-1, with D possibly TRBD1 on 5 matching bases. CDR1 and CDR2 (germline): MNHEY, SVGAGI. CDR3 size: 13 residues. Trimming pared 11 bases from V and 6 bases from J, leaving 19 bases between. For the CDR3, the DNA is TGTGCCTCCTGGCACAGGCATTTGGCTGAAGCTTTCTTT. It encodes CASWHRHLAEAFF.

J is TRBJ2-7 and V is TRBV19, with D hard to call. The CDR3 extends over 11 amino acids. The germline gives CDR1 LNHDA, CDR2 SQIVND (reference sequence). V was shortened by 4 bases and J by 0 bases, with 1 base between the two germline ends. CDR3 DNA sequence: TGTGCCAGTAGTAGCTCCTACGAGCAGTACTTC. Translated: CASSSSYEQYF.

V and J are TRBV29-1 and TRBJ2-7; D unclear. The CDR3 is 15 residues long. CDR1 and CDR2 from the germline V gene are SQVTM and ANQGSEA. The V gene lost 1 base and the J gene lost 1 base, with 14 bases spanning the gap. CDR3 sequence: CSVEVDRKVSYEQYF. The CDR3 bases are TGCAGCGTTGAAGTCGATCGGAAGGTGTCCTACGAGCAGTACTTC.

J is TRBJ2-2 and V is TRBV11-2, with 7 bases lining up with TRBD1. Germline loops: CDR1 SGHAT, CDR2 FQNNGV. V lost 3 bases to trimming and J lost 3 bases; unmatched junction nucleotides: 4. The CDR3 has 15 residues. CDR3 sequence: CASSLGTAYTGELFF. In nucleotides, the CDR3 is TGTGCCAGCAGCTTGGGGACAGCCTACACCGGGGAGCTGTTTTTT.

This chain uses TRBV28 with TRBJ2-1; D is ambiguous. V dropped 2 bases and J dropped 7 bases, with 15 bases sitting between them. Per germline, CDR1 MDHEN and CDR2 SYDVKM. The CDR3 spans 15 residues. As DNA, the CDR3 is TGTGCCAGCAGTTTACCTCTAGAAATTGGGAATGAGCAGTTCTTC. Protein product: CASSLPLEIGNEQFF.

At least ten counts were recorded for this clone. The genes are TRBV28 and TRBJ2-3; D gene unclear. The V gene's germline CDR1 is MDHEN and CDR2 SYDVKM. The V and J ends lost 7 bases and 6 bases respectively, with 11 bases between them. The CDR3 runs 12 residues. CDR3 sequence: CASTRAVDTQYF. The CDR3 DNA is TGTGCCAGCACCCGGGCGGTGGATACGCAGTATTTT.

A few counts support this clone. V gene TRBV11-2 combines with J gene TRBJ1-2, with D possibly matching TRBD1 (5 bases). CDR3 size: 13 residues. Germline V gene sequence: CDR1 SGHAT, CDR2 FQNNGV. The V gene lost 1 base and the J gene lost 8 bases, with 11 bases spanning the gap. CDR3 nucleotide sequence: TGTGCCAGCAGCTTAGCCCGGGACCGGGGCTACACCTTC. It is translated as CASSLARDRGYTF.

The chain employs TRBV13 and TRBJ1-2; 9 bases map to TRBD1. CDR3 length: 15 amino acids. After removal of 5 bases from V and 8 bases from J, the junction contained 12 bases not matched to a gene. CDR1 and CDR2 from the germline V gene are PRHDT and FYEKMQ (reference sequence). The CDR3 DNA reads as TGTGCCAGCAGCATTCAGACAGGGGGTGCTTCGGGCTACACCTTC. This gives the protein CASSIQTGGASGYTF.

V and J are TRBV19 and TRBJ2-3; weak D call: TRBD1 (5 bases). Germline V gene data show CDR1 as LNHDA and CDR2 as SQIVND (reference sequence). This CDR3 is 14 amino acids long. The V and J ends lost 3 bases and 1 base respectively, with 8 bases between them. The CDR3 sequence: CASSMVGRTDTQYF. CDR3 in DNA: TGTGCCAGTAGTATGGTGGGGCGCACAGATACGCAGTATTTT.

The chain recombines TRBV27 with TRBJ1-1, with D unclear. CDR3 size: 14 residues. From germline, CDR1 is MNHEY and CDR2 SMNVEV (reference sequence). V gave up 2 bases and J gave up 1 base, with 8 bases separating them. CDR3 DNA sequence: TGTGCCAGCAGTTTAGAGGGAACGAACACTGAAGCTTTCTTT. Translated, it gives CASSLEGTNTEAFF.

This chain joins TRBV4-1 and TRBJ2-7; D gene unclear. V was clipped by 1 base and J by 0 bases, with 10 bases between them. The CDR3 is 15 amino acids. From germline, CDR1 is MGHRA and CDR2 YSYEKL. CDR3 nucleotide sequence: TGCGCCAGCAGCCAAGGGTATGGCAACTCCTACGAGCAGTACTTC. Translated, it gives CASSQGYGNSYEQYF.

The gene calls are TRBV4-2 and TRBJ2-7; 12 bases are a match to TRBD2. V was pared by 8 bases and J by 3 bases, with 8 bases of the junction left unmatched. CDR1 is LGHNA and CDR2 is YNFKEQ in the germline V gene. The CDR3 has 15 amino acids. CDR3 sequence (DNA): TGTGCCAGCGGGGAGGAACTAGCGGGAGGCTACGAGCAGTACTTC. Residues: CASGEELAGGYEQYF.

The gene calls are TRBV27 and TRBJ2-7; no definite D call. CDR3 length: 13 amino acids. Deletions cut 5 bases from V and 2 bases from J, with 10 bases between. Germline values: CDR1 MNHEY, CDR2 SMNVEV (reference sequence). The CDR3 is CASSPSPPYEQYF. The CDR3 coding sequence is TGTGCCAGCAGTCCCTCACCCCCCTACGAGCAGTACTTC.

The genes are TRBV19 and TRBJ1-2; D may be TRBD1 (5 bases). Germline CDR1 reads LNHDA; CDR2 reads SQIVND (reference sequence). V was trimmed by 10 bases and J by 0 bases, leaving 21 bases between them. This CDR3 is 16 amino acids long. CDR3 DNA sequence: TGTGCCACATCCCGGAGGGGCGACGGAGCTAACTATGGCTACACCTTC. The encoded protein is CATSRRGDGANYGYTF.

V and J are TRBV4-1 and TRBJ2-5; D is unresolved. Gene TRBJ2-7 matches the end of the DNA better, so the J call may be wrong. There are 15 residues in the CDR3. CDR1 is MGHRA, CDR2 YSYEKL, per germline. CDR3 loop: CASSPSIIKAYEQYF. The CDR3, as DNA: TGCGCCAGCAGCCCCTCAATAATTAAAGCCTACGAGCAGTACTTC.